The sequence of this T cell receptor beta chain was determined in a study of OX40 agonist ivuxolimab in advanced cancers. Data came from immunoSEQ multiplex PCR; TCRdb stores just in-frame clones and leaves some out. This sample has around 67,000 clones, with more than 75% found just once. Germline CDR1 is ENHRY and CDR2 is SYGVKD. With 7 bases clipped from V and 4 bases from J, the junction kept 9 bases outside the gene matches. This CDR3 contains 14 residues. The sequencing used CD4+ or CD8+ T cells sorted from blood, collected in a trial of the OX40 agonist ivuxolimab. This sequence originates from an adult with an advanced solid tumor such as melanoma, head and neck, liver or kidney cancer. This chain joins TRBV10-3 and TRBJ2-5, with 7 bases matching TRBD1. The CDR3 region has the DNA TGTGCCATCAAGGGAGACAGGGCTGGAGAGACCCAGTACTTC. This codes for CAIKGDRAGETQYF.